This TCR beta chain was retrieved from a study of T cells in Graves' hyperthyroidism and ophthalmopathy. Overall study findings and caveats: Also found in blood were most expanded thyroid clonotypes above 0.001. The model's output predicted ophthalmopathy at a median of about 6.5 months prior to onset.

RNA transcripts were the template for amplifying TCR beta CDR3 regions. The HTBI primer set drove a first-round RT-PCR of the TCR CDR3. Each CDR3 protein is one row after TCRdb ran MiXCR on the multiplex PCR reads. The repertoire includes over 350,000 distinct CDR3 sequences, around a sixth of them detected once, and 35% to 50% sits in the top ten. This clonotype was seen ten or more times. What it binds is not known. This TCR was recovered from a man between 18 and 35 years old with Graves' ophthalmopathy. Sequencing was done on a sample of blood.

The CDR3 region has the DNA TGTGCCAGCAGGGGGGACCCTTCCACCACAGATACGCAGTATTTT. Encoded protein: CASRGDPSTTDTQYF. The chain joins TRBV12-3 or TRBV12-4 to TRBJ2-3, with D possibly called TRBD1 or TRBD2 (5 bases each). Trimming shortened V by 6 bases and J by 2 bases, and 15 bases separated the two germline ends. The length of the CDR3 is 15 residues.